The present T cell receptor (beta chain) was sequenced within a study of CD8 T cells in Susac syndrome. The wider study: Within the sequenced group of Susac syndrome patients, 5 or 6 showed active disease and about eight were in remission.

This clonotype was counted once. The germline gives CDR1 MNHNS, CDR2 SASEGT. The CDR3 length is 15 residues. Trimming removed 6 bases from V and 5 bases from J; junction bases left unmatched: 8. Roughly 0.45 to 1 ug RNA was reverse transcribed with random hexamers. The TCR beta CDR3 was amplified by immunoSEQ multiplex PCR across 54 Vbeta, 13 Jbeta. TCRdb fed the immunoSEQ multiplex PCR reads into MiXCR, producing one record per CDR3 protein. In the table there are about 190,000 distinct CDR3 sequences, more than 85% of which are singletons. The sequenced sample was CD4+ T cells from PBMCs. The receptor's source is a human donor with Susac syndrome. The rearrangement links TRBV6-1 to TRBJ1-5, with 9 nucleotides matching TRBD1. The CDR3, as DNA: TGTGCCAGCAGGGGATACCGACAGGGGGATCAGCCCCAGCATTTT. This encodes CASRGYRQGDQPQHF.